These 25 T cell receptor beta chains came from one sample sequenced in a study of HIV-infected children after antiretroviral therapy interruption. A 3' RACE protocol on RNA, with unique molecular identifiers, produced the TCR library. TCRdb processed the 3' RACE reads anew with MiXCR; each CDR3 protein has one entry. The table shows approximately 95,000 distinct CDR3 sequences, with approximately 6.9% occurring only once. This sample's treatment: PENTA 11 planned treatment interruption arm or continuous ART arm. The sequences come from CD45RA+ CD4+ T cells from PBMCs, pooled from several time points, collected from a donor given antiretroviral therapy, either interrupted or continuous. Subset here: naive CD4+ CD45RA+ CD45RO- T cells. These receptors were collected from a pool of human donors with HIV.

This clonotype showed up many times. The chain is built from TRBV29-1 and TRBJ1-1; 9 bases align to TRBD1. Germline-derived CDR1 and CDR2 are SQVTM and ANQGSEA. This CDR3 comprises 14 residues. With V trimmed by 3 bases and J by 3 bases, 5 bases remained unmatched. The CDR3 DNA is TGCAGCGTTGAGAACAGGGGGCAATACACTGAAGCTTTCTTT. Translation: CSVENRGQYTEAFF.

This clonotype appeared many times. The chain links TRBV6-1 to TRBJ2-2; no reliable D call. The germline gives CDR1 MNHNS, CDR2 SASEGT. The CDR3 spans 16 residues. Trimming took off 0 bases at V and 7 bases at J, with 15 bases between the two ends. The CDR3 DNA is TGTGCCAGCAGTGAAGCTGTTCCGGGTTGGGTCGGGGAGCTGTTTTTT. It yields the protein CASSEAVPGWVGELFF.

The J gene is TRBJ2-2, the V gene TRBV6-1; D call uncertain. This CDR3 has 14 amino acids. V was shortened by 0 bases and J by 4 bases, with 6 bases between the two germline ends. Germline CDR1 reads MNHNS; CDR2 reads SASEGT. The CDR3 region has the DNA TGTGCCAGCAGTGAAGCGTCTACCACCGGGGAGCTGTTTTTT. This encodes CASSEASTTGELFF.

This clonotype was seen at least ten times. This CDR3 reads CASSFARERTFF. The CDR3 DNA follows: TGTGCCAGCAGTTTCGCCAGGGAGAGAACTTTCTTT. The V and J genes are TRBV12-3 or TRBV12-4 and TRBJ1-1; TRBD1 might be the D (5 bases). V was shortened by 3 bases and J by 12 bases, with 14 bases between the two germline ends. The CDR3 sequence is 12 residues long.

This clonotype was seen a few times. V and J are TRBV21-1 and TRBJ2-5; TRBD1, as called in the table, went unchecked against the DNA. TRBV21-1 is tagged as a pseudogene. The CDR3 spans 13 residues. DNA of the CDR3: TGTGCCACTTACTGGACAGGGGTAGAGACCCAGTACTTC. It is translated as CATYWTGVETQYF.

In this sample, this clonotype turned up many times. The chain is built from TRBV28 and TRBJ2-7; no clear D gene. In germline, CDR1 is MDHEN, CDR2 SYDVKM. The V end was cut by 8 bases, the J end by 4 bases, with 15 bases between. The CDR3 totals 13 residues. This CDR3 is CASWGTAAYEQYF. CDR3 coding DNA: TGTGCCAGCTGGGGAACAGCTGCGTACGAGCAGTACTTC.

This clonotype was recorded a few times. This chain joins TRBV19 and TRBJ1-2, with D maybe TRBD1 (5 bases). Germline loops: CDR1 LNHDA, CDR2 SQIVND (reference sequence). The CDR3 spans 13 residues. V was clipped by 4 bases and J by 4 bases, with 10 bases between them. The CDR3 sequence is CASSTTTAYGYTF. As DNA, the CDR3 is TGTGCCAGTAGTACAACGACAGCCTATGGCTACACCTTC.

The sample holds a few counts of this clonotype. The V call is TRBV5-1, the J call TRBJ1-6, with a weak D call TRBD1 (6 bases). The germline gives CDR1 SGHRS, CDR2 YFSETQ. Between the trimmed V and J ends, which lost 5 bases and 10 bases, there was a span of 22 bases. This CDR3 contains 16 residues. The CDR3 nucleotides are TGCGCCAGCAGGTCCTTTGGGGGCAGGGATAGCTCACCCCTCCACTTT. The encoded protein is CASRSFGGRDSSPLHF.

This clonotype came up many times. The chain couples TRBV12-3 or TRBV12-4 to TRBJ1-2, with D unresolved. The CDR3 runs 13 residues. V lost 1 base and J 4 bases, leaving 7 bases between the germline ends. CDR3 region: CASSLGISYGYTF. The CDR3 DNA is TGTGCCAGCAGTTTAGGGATTTCCTATGGCTACACCTTC.

This clonotype was recorded many times. CDR3 DNA: TGCAGCGTTGACCTAGCGGGAGGTGAAACCTACAATGAGCAGTTCTTC. This sequence encodes CSVDLAGGETYNEQFF. This chain connects TRBV29-1 to TRBJ2-1; TRBD2 aligns across 11 bases. This CDR3 comprises 16 residues. V gave up 3 bases and J gave up 2 bases; unmatched junction bases: 6. Germline CDR1 and CDR2: SQVTM and ANQGSEA.

This clonotype has more than one count but fewer than ten. The chain uses TRBV6-6 and TRBJ2-2; D remains ambiguous. Germline CDR1 is MNHNY and CDR2 is SVGAGI (reference sequence). This CDR3 contains 13 residues. The V gene lost 0 bases and the J gene lost 4 bases, with 3 bases spanning the gap. CDR3 in DNA: TGTGCCAGCAGTTACTCGCCCACCGGGGAGCTGTTTTTT. Its translation: CASSYSPTGELFF.

There are many counts of this clonotype. The rearrangement uses TRBV5-4 and TRBJ2-1; 14 nucleotides line up with TRBD2. The V gene end was trimmed by 4 bases and the J gene end by 6 bases; junction bases not matched to a gene: 6. The CDR3 covers 16 residues. Germline V gene data show CDR1 as SGHNT and CDR2 as YYREEE (reference sequence). CDR3 residues: CASSAGLAGDRNEQFF. Written as DNA, the CDR3 is TGTGCCAGCAGCGCGGGACTAGCGGGGGACCGCAATGAGCAGTTCTTC.

Comments on this clonotype: Possible read error: a much larger clone is one base away. V gene TRBV18 combines with J gene TRBJ1-2; D remains unclear. The V gene's germline CDR1 is KGHSH and CDR2 LQKENI. The CDR3 runs 14 residues. CDR3 sequence reads: CVSSSPDKNYGYTF. CDR3 nucleotides: TGTGTCAGCTCATCACCAGACAAGAACTATGGCTACACCTTC.

V is TRBV3-2 and J is TRBJ2-7; TRBD1, the D gene given by the table, was not confirmed from the DNA. TRBV3-2 is termed a pseudogene. The CDR3 covers 15 residues. CDR3 sequence: CASSPGTGGFDEQYF. Written as DNA, the CDR3 is TGTGCCAGCAGCCCCGGGACAGGGGGCTTCGACGAGCAGTACTTC.

This clonotype has only a few counts. This rearrangement joins TRBV6-1 to TRBJ1-1, with 11 bases fitting TRBD1. The CDR3 is 16 amino acids. Unmatched junction bases numbered 8, after V lost 5 bases and J lost 3 bases. Germline assignment: CDR1 MNHNS and CDR2 SASEGT. DNA of the CDR3: TGTGCCAGCAGTCTTCTCCCGGGACAGGGGGACACTGAAGCTTTCTTT. This encodes CASSLLPGQGDTEAFF.

This clonotype was recorded at least ten times. This rearrangement joins TRBV20-1 to TRBJ2-4; tentatively, D is TRBD2 (6 bases). The CDR3 length is 12 residues. Deletions cut 0 bases from V and 9 bases from J, with 9 bases between. Per the germline V gene, CDR1 is DFQATT and CDR2 is SNEGSKA (reference sequence). CDR3: CSARDLGGIQYF. The DNA for the CDR3 is TGCAGTGCTAGAGATTTGGGGGGCATTCAGTACTTC.

CDR3 coding DNA: TGTGCCAGCAGCTTAACCCAGGGTTCCTACGAGCAGTACTTC. Amino acid sequence: CASSLTQGSYEQYF. This chain joins TRBV11-2 and TRBJ2-7; perhaps TRBD1 as D (5 bases). V was clipped by 2 bases and J by 1 base, with 9 bases between them. Germline lookup yields CDR1 SGHAT and CDR2 FQNNGV. The CDR3 covers 14 residues.

This clonotype was observed many times. V is TRBV11-2 and J is TRBJ1-1, with 11 bases that match TRBD1. The CDR3 length is 14 residues. The V gene's germline CDR1 is SGHAT and CDR2 FQNNGV. J gave up 10 bases and V 4 bases, and 8 bases lay outside the gene matches. The DNA for the CDR3 is TGTGCCAGCAGCTCCTACCCGGACAGGGGGCGAGCTTTCTTT. The encoded protein is CASSSYPDRGRAFF.

This chain joins TRBV6-5 and TRBJ1-6; D not resolved. V lost 0 bases and J 10 bases, leaving 13 bases between the germline ends. The CDR3 extends over 15 amino acids. CDR1 and CDR2 (germline): MNHEY, SVGAGI. The CDR3 region has the DNA TGTGCCAGCAGTTACTCGGGCGGTCCAGGCTCACCCCTCCACTTT. This gives the protein CASSYSGGPGSPLHF.

This clonotype showed up many times. V gene TRBV12-3 or TRBV12-4 combines with J gene TRBJ1-1, with D uncertain. The V and J ends lost 4 bases and 5 bases respectively, with 14 bases between them. The CDR3 sequence is 14 residues long. The CDR3 loop reads CASSSQTSGTEAFF. The CDR3 DNA is TGTGCCAGCAGTTCCCAGACTTCGGGAACTGAAGCTTTCTTT.

This clonotype was detected many times. The chain recombines TRBV30 with TRBJ2-2; D gene unclear. Germline V gives CDR1 GTSNPN, CDR2 SVGIG (reference sequence). The ends were cut back, 5 bases at V and 2 bases at J, with 9 bases in the middle. The CDR3 length is 13 residues. CDR3 sequence: CAWDPFNTGELFF. CDR3 in DNA: TGTGCCTGGGATCCCTTCAACACCGGGGAGCTGTTTTTT.

A few counts support this clonotype. This rearrangement joins TRBV12-1 to TRBJ2-4; the table's D call, TRBD1, was not checked against the DNA. TRBV12-1 is a pseudogene. The CDR3 has 18 amino acids. Here the CDR3 DNA reads TGTGCCAGCAGCCCTTCGGGGGCCAACCTCCTAGCCAAAAACATTCAGTACTTC. This encodes CASSPSGANLLAKNIQYF.

This clonotype was counted at least ten times. This chain connects TRBV20-1 to TRBJ2-5, with TRBD1 matching over 12 bases. The length of the CDR3 is 14 residues. CDR1 and CDR2 (germline): DFQATT, SNEGSKA (reference sequence). The junction had 6 bases not matched to a gene; V was cut back by 5 bases and J by 5 bases. The CDR3 DNA reads as TGCAGTGCTGGGGACAGGGGGCGGGGGGAGACCCAGTACTTC. It encodes CSAGDRGRGETQYF.

This clonotype came up many times. This rearrangement joins TRBV28 to TRBJ2-1, with TRBD2 matching 11 bases. There are 16 residues in the CDR3. The V gene's germline CDR1 is MDHEN and CDR2 SYDVKM. The V segment lost 5 bases and the J segment 9 bases; nucleotides outside the gene matches: 12. In DNA form, the CDR3 reads TGTGCCAGCAGTCCGCCGTTAGCGGGGGGGCCGGTTGAGCAGTTCTTC. It encodes CASSPPLAGGPVEQFF.

As for this clonotype: One base away lies a much larger clone, so this may be a sequencing read error. The CDR3 end shows no conserved phenylalanine or tryptophan, and so a read error is likely. CDR3 in DNA: TGCGCCAGCAGCTTGGGAGCGGGATCCTCCTACGAGCAGTACATC. Protein product: CASSLGAGSSYEQYI. V gene TRBV5-1 combines with J gene TRBJ2-7; 7 bases match TRBD2. Germline V gene sequence: CDR1 SGHRS, CDR2 YFSETQ. The CDR3 consists of 15 residues. V shed 0 bases and J 0 bases; nucleotides not matched to a gene: 3.